This T cell receptor (beta chain) was identified during a study of metastatic and nonmetastatic thyroid tumors. Study details: For malignant and benign thyroid patients, tumor or nodule tissue and blood were the sources whose repertoires were compared. Whole-study findings and limits: Versus benign nodules, malignant thyroid tumors reportedly had significantly higher TCR beta diversity, in blood and tumor.

The CDR3 totals 12 residues. CDR1 is DFQATT, CDR2 SNEGSKA, per germline (reference sequence). V gave up 6 bases and J gave up 3 bases; unmatched junction bases: 2. This clone was seen at least ten times. The antigen remains unidentified. In the original processing: Variation in CDR3 across clinicopathological groups served as the basis for constructing a distant-metastasis classifier in papillary thyroid cancer. TCRdb recomputed clones from the PCR reads via MiXCR. TCRdb, not the authors, supplied the V and J calls. The sample consists of 14,000 to 15,000 clones, under 25% of them appearing once. Prior to thyroid surgery, none of the patients had received any treatment.

The sequencing input was blood. The sequence was obtained from a female donor with papillary thyroid cancer or a benign thyroid nodule (not recorded which). Some clones in this sample may be carry-over from other donors' samples. The chain uses TRBV20-1 and TRBJ2-5; the match to TRBD1 covers 9 bases. The CDR3 here is CSARQGEETQYF. In nucleotides, the CDR3 is TGCAGTGCCCGACAGGGGGAAGAGACCCAGTACTTC.